The sequence of this T cell receptor (beta chain) was determined in a study of blood T cell repertoires in COVID-19. The table came from immunoSEQ multiplex PCR; TCRdb's copy has only in-frame clones and leaves some out. The profile shows over 200,000 clones, 85% to 90% of them singletons. The length of the CDR3 is 15 residues. CDR1 is MNHEY and CDR2 is SVGEGT in the germline V gene. Losses at the gene ends were 2 bases for V and 7 bases for J; bases not matched to a gene: 9. Sequences were obtained from peripheral blood. The sequence was collected from a woman aged 40-49 years who had recovered from COVID-19. This rearrangement joins TRBV6-2 or TRBV6-3 to TRBJ1-2; 8 positions agree with TRBD1. The CDR3 loop is CASSYLGRGRGGYTF. The CDR3, as DNA: TGTGCCAGCAGTTACCTGGGCAGGGGGCGCGGTGGCTACACCTTC.